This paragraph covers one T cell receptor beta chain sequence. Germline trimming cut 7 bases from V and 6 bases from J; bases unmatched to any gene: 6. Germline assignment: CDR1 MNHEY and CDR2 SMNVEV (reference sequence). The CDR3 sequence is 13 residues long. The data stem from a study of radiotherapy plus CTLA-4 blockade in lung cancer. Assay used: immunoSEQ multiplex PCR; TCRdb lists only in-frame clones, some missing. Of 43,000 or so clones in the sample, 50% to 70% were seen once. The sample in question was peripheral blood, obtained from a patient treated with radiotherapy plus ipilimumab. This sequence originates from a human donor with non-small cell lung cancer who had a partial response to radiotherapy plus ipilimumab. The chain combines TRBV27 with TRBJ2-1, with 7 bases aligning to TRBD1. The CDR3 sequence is CASKRQGSNEQFF. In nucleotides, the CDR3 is TGTGCCAGCAAGCGACAGGGAAGCAATGAGCAGTTCTTC.